This TCR beta chain was found in a study of blood T cell repertoires in COVID-19. Study summary: Specimens from acute and convalescent COVID-19 originated in the United States, Italy and Spain.

Methods used by the authors: The assay estimated nucleated cells by amplifying reference gene primers. Only in-frame clones appear in the TCRdb table, and some are missing; sequencing was by immunoSEQ multiplex PCR. V and J calls and clone size come straight from that table; D and trimming were deduced from the DNA. Of about 150,000 clones listed, around nine tenths were seen once; the top ten hold under 3%. This CDR3 is built from 13 residues. Germline assignment: CDR1 LGHNA and CDR2 YSLEER. V was trimmed by 0 bases and J by 6 bases, leaving 8 bases between them. During active infection, Seattle patients enrolled and were then monitored through disease. A few counts support this clone.

Specimen: peripheral blood. The receptor was derived from an elderly woman with COVID-19, enrolled during active disease. The V gene is TRBV4-3, the J gene TRBJ1-2, with D perhaps TRBD1 (5 bases). The CDR3 loop reads CASSQDGADGYTF. CDR3 sequence (DNA): TGCGCCAGCAGCCAAGATGGGGCGGATGGCTACACCTTC.